The next 32 T cell receptor beta chains were all read from a single sample in a study of shared clonotypes between healthy human individuals. Here immunoSEQ multiplex PCR was the method, and the copy in TCRdb shows in-frame clones only, minus some. The sample holds 2 million to 2.5 million clones; more than 80% are singletons and the top ten take 0.39%. The sample consisted of naive CD4+ T cells from PBMCs. The sample's subset: CD45RA+ positively selected. These receptors came from a young man in good health. Some clones in this sample may be carry-over from other donors' samples.

CDR3 sequence reads: CASSLGGRTVDEQYF. The CDR3 DNA reads TGCGCCAGCAGCTTGGGGGGGCGCACGGTGGACGAGCAGTACTTC. The chain recombines TRBV5-1 with TRBJ2-7; perhaps TRBD1 as D (6 bases). V was cut by 0 bases and J by 5 bases, with 15 bases left in between. The CDR3 extends over 15 amino acids. The V gene's germline CDR1 is SGHRS and CDR2 YFSETQ.

The rearrangement uses TRBV19 and TRBJ2-7; 10 nucleotides align to TRBD1. The ends lost 9 bases at V and 3 bases at J; junction bases unmatched: 8. In germline, CDR1 is LNHDA, CDR2 SQIVND (reference sequence). The CDR3 totals 14 residues. DNA of the CDR3: TGTGCCAGCCAAAGGGGACAGGGGTTCTACGAGCAGTACTTC. It specifies CASQRGQGFYEQYF.

The chain employs TRBV30 and TRBJ2-1; D not certain. This CDR3 region has 12 residues. Deletions cut 3 bases from V and 8 bases from J, with 11 bases between. Germline V lookup: CDR1 GTSNPN, CDR2 SVGIG (reference sequence). CDR3 DNA: TGTGCCTGGAGCCCAGGTACCTATGAGCAGTTCTTC. This encodes CAWSPGTYEQFF.

A remark on this clone: This same CDR3 is encoded by further DNA sequences in the sample. V usage is TRBV5-4 and J usage is TRBJ2-3, with a tentative D call TRBD1 (6 bases). Between the trimmed V and J ends, which lost 3 bases and 1 base, there was a span of 6 bases. The germline V gene has CDR1 SGHNT and CDR2 YYREEE (reference sequence). The CDR3 contains 13 residues. Here the CDR3 DNA reads TGTGCCAGCAGCTACAGGGGCACAGATACGCAGTATTTT. It codes for CASSYRGTDTQYF.

V and J are TRBV5-8 and TRBJ1-5, with D maybe TRBD1 (6 bases). CDR1 SGHTS and CDR2 YDEGEE come from the germline V gene. Between the trimmed V and J ends, which lost 5 bases and 3 bases, there was a span of 12 bases. This CDR3 comprises 14 residues. CDR3 DNA: TGTGCCAGCAGTCTCCAGGGGCTCAATCAGCCCCAGCATTTT. Its translation is CASSLQGLNQPQHF.

The chain is built from TRBV29-1 and TRBJ2-5; D might be TRBD1 (6 bases). Germline CDR1 and CDR2: SQVTM and ANQGSEA. V was pared by 5 bases and J by 5 bases, with 12 bases between. The CDR3 sequence is 12 residues long. The CDR3 loop reads CSVMQGTETQYF. The CDR3 coding sequence is TGCAGCGTTATGCAGGGGACCGAGACCCAGTACTTC. Full variable domain (rest looked up from reference TRBV29-1 and TRBJ2-5): SAVISQKPSRDICQRGTSLTIQCQVDSQVTMMFWYRQQPGQSLTLIATANQGSEATYESGFVIDKFPISRPNLTFSTLTVSNMSPEDSSIYLCSVMQGTETQYFGPGTRLLVL.

This clone was found a few times. Other DNA sequences in the same sample also yield this CDR3. The V call is TRBV7-8, the J call TRBJ1-2; possible D gene TRBD1, 6 bases. Trimming cost V 3 bases and J 2 bases, with 7 bases left between them. CDR3 length equals 13 residues. Germline lookup yields CDR1 SGHVS and CDR2 FQNEAQ. CDR3 amino acids: CASSFQGNYGYTF. CDR3 coding DNA: TGTGCCAGCAGCTTCCAGGGGAACTATGGCTACACCTTC. Complete variable domain (other parts from reference TRBV7-8 and TRBJ1-2): GAGVSQSPRYKVAKRGQDVALRCDPISGHVSLFWYQQALGQGPEFLTYFQNEAQLDKSGLPSDRFFAERPEGSVSTLKIQRTQQEDSAVYLCASSFQGNYGYTFGSGTRLTVV.

This chain connects TRBV10-2 to TRBJ2-3, with 9 bases that match TRBD1. The germline gives CDR1 WSHSY, CDR2 SAAADI. This CDR3 comprises 15 residues. The V and J ends lost 4 bases and 4 bases, in that order; junction bases with no gene match: 6. In DNA, the CDR3 is TGCGCCAGCAGTGGGGGACAGGGCGGCGCAGATACGCAGTATTTT. Translated, it gives CASSGGQGGADTQYF.

The chain links TRBV18 to TRBJ2-5; perhaps TRBD1 as D (7 bases). The V end was cut by 2 bases, the J end by 5 bases, with 15 bases between. CDR1 and CDR2 (germline): KGHSH, LQKENI. The CDR3 sequence is 15 residues long. DNA of the CDR3: TGTGCCAGCTCACCAAGTCAACAGGGGAGGGAGACCCAGTACTTC. Amino acids: CASSPSQQGRETQYF.

The CDR3 loop is CASSLSDRGYYEQYF. In DNA, the CDR3 is TGTGCCAGCAGCCTATCGGACAGGGGCTACTACGAGCAGTACTTC. V is TRBV5-5 and J is TRBJ2-7, with 9 nucleotides matching TRBD1. Germline V gene sequence: CDR1 SGHKS, CDR2 YYEKEE (reference sequence). This CDR3 is 15 amino acids long. Trimming took 4 bases from V and 3 from J; bases not matched to a gene: 8.

This clone was seen a handful of times. The V call is TRBV4-2, the J call TRBJ2-2; TRBD2 matches at 8 bases. The germline CDR1 and CDR2 sequences are LGHNA and YNFKEQ. The CDR3 contains 17 residues. V gave up 4 bases and J gave up 0 bases; unmatched junction bases: 7. The CDR3, as DNA: TGTGCCAGCAGCCGATACCCAGCGGGAGCGAACACCGGGGAGCTGTTTTTT. Protein: CASSRYPAGANTGELFF.

This chain links TRBV5-1 with TRBJ1-2; D is unclear. The CDR3 has 15 amino acids. CDR1 and CDR2 from the germline V gene are SGHRS and YFSETQ. Trimming removed 0 bases from V and 8 bases from J, with 17 bases in between. The CDR3 loop reads CASSLGSKVKYGYTF. DNA for the CDR3: TGCGCCAGCAGCTTGGGATCGAAAGTGAAATACGGCTACACCTTC. Filled out from reference TRBV5-1 and TRBJ1-2, the complete variable domain reads KAGVTQTPRYLIKTRGQQVTLSCSPISGHRSVSWYQQTPGQGLQFLFEYFSETQRNKGNFPGRFSGRQFSNSRSEMNVSTLELGDSALYLCASSLGSKVKYGYTFGSGTRLTVV.

The chain carries TRBV6-6 and TRBJ2-2; no definite D call. V shed 4 bases and J shed 0 bases, with 6 bases lying between them. The CDR3 covers 14 residues. The germline V gene has CDR1 MNHNY and CDR2 SVGAGI (reference sequence). CDR3 residues: CASSWASNTGELFF. The CDR3 nucleotides read TGTGCCAGCAGTTGGGCGTCGAACACCGGGGAGCTGTTTTTT.

This clone was picked up one time. J is TRBJ1-2 and V is TRBV5-6; maybe TRBD1 (5 bases). Germline loops: CDR1 SGHDT, CDR2 YYEEEE. The CDR3 sequence is 16 residues long. Between the trimmed V and J ends, which lost 3 bases and 4 bases, there was a span of 19 bases. The CDR3 DNA is TGTGCCAGCAGCTGGGGCGGGGCTGGGGAAGGCTATGGCTACACCTTC. Translation gives CASSWGGAGEGYGYTF.

This clone was seen a single time. The chain uses TRBV9 and TRBJ2-7; 7 nucleotides line up with TRBD1. CDR1 and CDR2 from the germline V gene are SGDLS and YYNGEE. The CDR3 length is 14 residues. Losses at the gene ends were 2 bases for V and 2 bases for J; bases not matched to a gene: 4. The DNA of the CDR3 is TGTGCCAGCAGCGTCGGGACAGTTCCCTACGAGCAGTACTTC. Residues: CASSVGTVPYEQYF.

The genes are TRBV28 and TRBJ1-2, with 10 bases lining up with TRBD1. This CDR3 comprises 16 residues. Trimming at V came to 5 bases and at J to 7 bases, leaving 13 bases not matched to a gene. Germline V gives CDR1 MDHEN, CDR2 SYDVKM. CDR3 in DNA: TGTGCCAGCAGTCCCGGGACAGGGGCCATCGAGGGTGGCTACACCTTC. Translating gives CASSPGTGAIEGGYTF.

J is TRBJ1-3 and V is TRBV28; D perhaps matches TRBD1 (5 bases). The germline V gene has CDR1 MDHEN and CDR2 SYDVKM. The germline V and J ends were trimmed by 3 bases and 0 bases, with 12 bases remaining between them. The CDR3 totals 16 residues. The CDR3 is CASSLVDTLSGNTIYF. The CDR3 DNA reads as TGTGCCAGCAGTTTGGTGGACACTCTCTCTGGAAACACCATATATTTT.

The rearrangement joins TRBV2 to TRBJ2-3; D is uncertain. Trimming stripped 7 bases from V and 4 bases from J, with 9 bases between. Germline CDR1 reads SNHLY; CDR2 reads FYNNEI. The CDR3 sequence is 12 residues long. As DNA, the CDR3 is TGTGCCAGCAATTTGGTGGCAGATACGCAGTATTTT. Translated, it gives CASNLVADTQYF.

The chain has TRBV28 and TRBJ1-1; 8 nucleotides align to TRBD1. Germline trimming cut 3 bases from V and 6 bases from J; bases unmatched to any gene: 18. The CDR3 sequence is 18 residues long. Germline V gene lookup returns CDR1 MDHEN and CDR2 SYDVKM. The CDR3 DNA follows: TGTGCCAGCAGTTTTTCTACTCTCGGACAGGGCCTTAATCCTGAAGCTTTCTTT. This translates into CASSFSTLGQGLNPEAFF.

The chain recombines TRBV28 with TRBJ1-5, with D possibly matching TRBD1 (5 bases). V lost 3 bases and J lost 5, with 14 bases in between. The CDR3 totals 15 residues. From germline, CDR1 is MDHEN and CDR2 SYDVKM. CDR3: CASSLAKGRHQPQHF. The CDR3 region has the DNA TGTGCCAGCAGTTTGGCAAAGGGGCGCCATCAGCCCCAGCATTTT.

V and J are TRBV11-2 and TRBJ1-2; D gene ambiguous. Trimming took off 5 bases at V and 0 bases at J, with 16 bases between the two ends. Looked up from germline, CDR1 is SGHAT and CDR2 is FQNNGV. This CDR3 comprises 16 residues. The CDR3 nucleotides are TGTGCCAGCAGCCCCACTCCGCAGGCAGCTAACTATGGCTACACCTTC. The encoded protein is CASSPTPQAANYGYTF.

V gene TRBV28 combines with J gene TRBJ2-5, with 7 bases lining up with TRBD2. This CDR3 has 14 amino acids. V shed 7 bases and J 4 bases; nucleotides not matched to a gene: 9. From germline, CDR1 is MDHEN and CDR2 SYDVKM. CDR3 loop: CASKTASGRETQYF. In nucleotides, the CDR3 is TGTGCCAGCAAAACGGCTAGCGGCAGAGAGACCCAGTACTTC.

The chain uses TRBV13 and TRBJ2-7, with 7 bases matching TRBD2. Per germline, CDR1 PRHDT and CDR2 FYEKMQ (reference sequence). Losses at the gene ends were 4 bases for V and 1 base for J; bases not matched to a gene: 4. The CDR3 has 14 amino acids. The CDR3 loop reads CASSSLADSYEQYF. For the CDR3, the DNA is TGTGCCAGCAGCTCGCTAGCGGATTCCTACGAGCAGTACTTC. The complete variable domain, with remaining parts taken from reference TRBV13 and TRBJ2-7, reads AAGVIQSPRHLIKEKRETATLKCYPIPRHDTVYWYQQGPGQDPQFLISFYEKMQSDKGSIPDRFSAQQFSDYHSELNMSSLELGDSALYFCASSSLADSYEQYFGPGTRLTVT.

The J gene is TRBJ1-2, the V gene TRBV7-3; TRBD1 aligns across 7 bases. This CDR3 spans 13 amino acids. Germline V lookup: CDR1 SGHTA, CDR2 FQGTGA. The V gene end was trimmed by 6 bases and the J gene end by 3 bases; junction bases not matched to a gene: 4. The CDR3 here is CASRGTGDYGYTF. The CDR3 region has the DNA TGTGCCAGCAGAGGTACAGGGGACTATGGCTACACCTTC.

V usage is TRBV4-1 and J usage is TRBJ1-1; D gene unclear. V was cut by 4 bases and J by 2 bases, with 14 bases left in between. The CDR3 contains 15 residues. Germline CDR1 MGHRA, CDR2 YSYEKL. The CDR3 nucleotides read TGCGCCAGCAGCCCCCGTGGAATTTTAAACACTGAAGCTTTCTTT. This gives the protein CASSPRGILNTEAFF.

The chain is built from TRBV4-2 and TRBJ2-7, with TRBD2 matching 11 bases. CDR3 size: 14 residues. Looked up from germline, CDR1 is LGHNA and CDR2 is YNFKEQ. The V segment lost 2 bases and the J segment 5 bases; nucleotides outside the gene matches: 2. CDR3 amino acids: CASSQFSGRDEQYF. As DNA, the CDR3 is TGTGCCAGCAGCCAATTTAGCGGGAGGGACGAGCAGTACTTC.

The V call is TRBV6-5, the J call TRBJ2-5; 8 positions agree with TRBD2. The CDR3 loop spans 15 amino acids. After removal of 7 bases from V and 5 bases from J, the junction contained 12 bases not matched to a gene. From germline, CDR1 is MNHEY and CDR2 SVGAGI. CDR3 amino acids: CASTPGTSFWETQYF. The CDR3 nucleotides read TGTGCCAGCACCCCCGGGACTAGTTTTTGGGAGACCCAGTACTTC.

As to this clone: Distinct nucleotide sequences in the sample also encode this CDR3. This chain uses TRBV9 with TRBJ2-5, with no clear D. V lost 0 bases and J lost 5, with 8 bases in between. CDR1 SGDLS and CDR2 YYNGEE come from the germline V gene. The length of the CDR3 is 13 residues. In nucleotides, the CDR3 is TGTGCCAGCAGCGTAGGAGCTGGCGAGACCCAGTACTTC. It yields the protein CASSVGAGETQYF. Drawing the rest from reference TRBV9 and TRBJ2-5, the complete variable domain is DSGVTQTPKHLITATGQRVTLRCSPRSGDLSVYWYQQSLDQGLQFLIQYYNGEERAKGNILERFSAQQFPDLHSELNLSSLELGDSALYFCASSVGAGETQYFGPGTRLLVL.

The rearrangement uses TRBV19 and TRBJ2-7, with TRBD1 identical over 8 bases. Germline V gives CDR1 LNHDA, CDR2 SQIVND (reference sequence). The junction had 8 bases not matched to a gene; V was cut back by 6 bases and J by 4 bases. The CDR3 runs to 14 residues. CDR3 DNA sequence: TGTGCCAGTAGCCAGACAGGGGCAACATACGAGCAGTACTTC. It translates to CASSQTGATYEQYF. The whole variable domain, filled in from reference TRBV19 and TRBJ2-7, reads DGGITQSPKYLFRKEGQNVTLSCEQNLNHDAMYWYRQDPGQGLRLIYYSQIVNDFQKGDIAEGYSVSREKKESFPLTVTSAQKNPTAFYLCASSQTGATYEQYFGPGTRLTVT.

The V and J genes are TRBV28 and TRBJ2-7, with 14 bases lining up with TRBD2. Germline values: CDR1 MDHEN, CDR2 SYDVKM. The length of the CDR3 is 15 residues. The J segment lost 6 bases and the V segment lost 6 bases, leaving 7 bases of the junction unmatched. The CDR3 reads CASRSGLAGVGEQYF. The CDR3 nucleotides read TGTGCCAGCAGATCGGGACTAGCGGGAGTTGGCGAGCAGTACTTC.

This chain joins TRBV6-1 and TRBJ1-2; a possible D gene is TRBD1 (5 bases). The germline V gene encodes CDR1 MNHNS and CDR2 SASEGT. The CDR3 extends over 14 amino acids. With 4 bases removed from V and 9 bases from J, the gap between germline ends came to 18 bases. DNA for the CDR3: TGTGCCAGCAGTGGTCGGGACCCAGGTCGTAGCTACACCTTC. This sequence encodes CASSGRDPGRSYTF.

V gene TRBV28 combines with J gene TRBJ2-7; D possibly corresponds to TRBD1 (6 bases). CDR1 MDHEN and CDR2 SYDVKM come from the germline V gene. With 5 bases removed from V and 2 bases from J, the gap between germline ends came to 16 bases. This CDR3 region has 15 residues. The CDR3: CASSIGQPSTYEQYF. CDR3 DNA sequence: TGTGCCAGCAGTATCGGACAGCCTTCTACCTACGAGCAGTACTTC. Based on the CDR3 plus reference TRBV28 and TRBJ2-7, the full variable domain is DVKVTQSSRYLVKRTGEKVFLECVQDMDHENMFWYRQDPGLGLRLIYFSYDVKMKEKGDIPEGYSVSREKKERFSLILESASTNQTSMYLCASSIGQPSTYEQYFGPGTRLTVT.